Given below is one T cell receptor (beta chain) in context. Its antigen target is currently unknown. Base qualities are not at hand, and no much larger clone is one base apart. The cohort was made up of several hundred healthy bone marrow donors. At the time of sampling, all cohort members were nominally healthy, though unrecorded immune exposures were likely present. The donor tested CMV seronegative and was one of the 352 seronegative cohort members. Each donor provided a peripheral blood sample, and peripheral blood mononuclear cells were used for TCR beta sequencing. The Qiagen DNeasy Blood Extraction Kit was used to extract genomic DNA from the blood cell samples. The data originate from a study of cytomegalovirus exposure and HLA in healthy donors (dated 2017 in TCRdb). In the study overall: An earlier analysis of several hundred of the donors reported 276 Gb of sequence data and around 110 million unique TCR beta sequences obtained from about 179 million T cells. An early release covering about 600 HLA-typed donors comprised approximately 300 gigabases of sequencing data and roughly 85 million unique TCR sequences. Among the approximately 420 genotyped donors, 75% to 90% belonged to the genetic ancestry cluster associated with self-reported Caucasian donors. The study aimed to test whether cataloging public T cell receptors could reveal signatures of past pathogen exposure. The study profiled the T cell repertoires of hundreds of subjects by immunosequencing and related them to cytomegalovirus serostatus. In addition to the first cohort of 650 to 800 subjects, a separate validation cohort of under 150 different subjects was used. High-throughput TCR immunosequencing, statistical association of individual TCRs with disease status, and machine learning were combined to predict cytomegalovirus infection status. In a later analysis, previously published TCR beta repertoires from 550 to 750 donors were re-analyzed and high-resolution HLA genotyping was added so that TCR occurrence patterns could be studied. In the later analysis, no new phenotypic data were used to find candidate immune exposures; instead, reliance was placed on TCR beta sequences and their occurrence across donors. To decide whether each TCR beta V gene segment behaved as functional or pseudogenic, an earlier analysis of some 600 of the donors relied on high-throughput TCR beta sequencing. Donor age, sex, ethnicity and CMV serostatus were compiled alongside the repertoire data. In a later genetic analysis, genome-wide SNP genotypes for 398 of the 666 donors were used, and that subset was treated as a discovery cohort. Every repertoire in the discovery cohort had been generated on one and the same sequencing platform. Class I and class II HLA loci were covered by the typing at four-digit resolution. The number of typed donors differed by locus: about 620-640 for A, B, C, DRB1 and DQB1; approximately 520 for DQA1; around 580 for DPA1; and around 470 for DPB1. About five DR-DQ haplotypes were handled as single units for association and clustering, since linkage in the cohort was strong. Among almost 400 genotyped donors of the cohort, an average of around 240,000 unique TCR beta nucleotide sequences were sequenced per donor, around a sixth of them non-productive. Paper-wide results and their limitations: Correlated functional status among segregating V segments might be attributable to linkage disequilibrium, but an unknown experimental factor could not be ruled out. V-gene and J-gene trimming of TCR beta chains was associated with a missense DCLRE1C variant in a later genetic analysis, and the association was replicated in an independent cohort. According to a later genetic analysis, donors in an Asian-associated ancestry cluster had fewer N-insertions in productive TCRs than the approximately 650-donor mean. Immune exposure information for the cohort was limited to CMV serostatus. In an earlier analysis of some 550 of the donors, most TCR beta V segments were observed in productive rearrangements about 87% or about 30% of the time, broadly matching IMGT annotations. In vitro tests confirmed that three of the cytomegalovirus-associated TCR beta chains recognize cytomegalovirus antigens. In the study, 150 to 200 TCR beta chains were listed as associated with cytomegalovirus. The sequencing pipeline was judged likely to have produced a cluster of highly shared sequence variants as a technical artifact. A later analysis associated about 17,000 TCR beta sequences with specific HLA alleles at a false discovery rate of 0.05. Some IMGT-functional V segments, including TRBV6-2 and TRBV6-3, could not be distinguished by the 87-base-pair reads and were therefore excluded. According to a later analysis, most CMV-associated TCR beta chains appeared to be HLA-restricted, and the HLA associations seemed to be driven largely by CMV exposure. Across donors, most TCR sequences were observed very rarely, whereas some public TCRs were present in many individuals. In a later analysis, several top co-occurrence clusters were reported to appear linked to parvovirus B19, influenza, CMV and Epstein-Barr virus. A further reported finding was that TCR beta sequences accurately predicted the HLA-A and HLA-B alleles for most subjects in the first cohort. Because HLA typing was missing for some donors at each locus, association tests included only the typed subset. Over 15 rarely observed V segments, including chromosome 9 orphons, were excluded from the earlier analysis of approximately 500 of the donors because counts were too low. According to a later analysis, TCR association rates differed among HLA loci, with DRB1 alleles showing the most associated TCRs and HLA-C alleles showing the fewest. The authors suggested that the approach could potentially be generalized to other disease states and immunological phenotypes. Assigning TCR associations to individual alleles was difficult when HLA alleles, especially DR and DQ, strongly co-occurred. The presence/absence analyses assumed that sequencing depth was roughly uniform across donors, and that assumption may not be true. A later analysis found that HLA-associated TCR beta chains were more clonally expanded and had lower generation probabilities than equally common non-associated chains. In this cohort, only TCR beta chains were sequenced, and detectable features were limited by the absence of alpha or paired-chain data. In both the original and validation cohorts, the classifier was reported to diagnose cytomegalovirus status with high specificity and sensitivity.

The germline ends are 13 bases apart after V is trimmed by 3 bases and J by 7 bases. Measured from the cysteine to the phenylalanine, the CDR3 is 15 residues long. The only DNA kept is the CDR3, 45 bases in frame from the first base. The germline V gene (reference sequence) yields LNHNV for CDR1 and YYDKDF for CDR2. The library was generated by the immunoSEQ multiplex PCR assay. The multiplex PCR relied on a mix of 60 forward primers for TCR Vbeta segments and 13 reverse primers for TCR Jbeta segments. Amplification of the CDR3 region of rearranged TCR beta genes was performed with a multiplex PCR assay on genomic DNA. The Illumina HiSeq System was used to sequence the amplified TCR beta libraries as 87-base-pair reads. In the paper's pipeline: A later analysis tallied some 79 million unique TCR beta chains across the 550 to 850 repertoires, and approximately 12 million of those chains were shared by two or more donors. Raw reads were error-corrected and collapsed into unique sequences with a nearest-neighbor algorithm that merged closely related sequences to remove PCR and sequencing errors. CDR3 sequences were aligned to IMGT reference sequences to assign V, D and J gene segments. For a sequence to be retained, a match of at least six nucleotides to both a V gene segment and a J gene segment was required. Rearrangements were called productive when the CDR3 lacked stop codons and stayed in frame with V and J; all others were non-productive. CDR3 was defined according to IMGT convention as the region running from the second conserved V-encoded cysteine to the conserved J-encoded phenylalanine. The earlier analysis of 500 to 600 of the donors excluded sequences that lacked an unambiguous match to a single V gene segment. An earlier analysis of under 750 of the donors called V segments functional above 56.7% productive rearrangements and segregating when the between-donor standard deviation exceeded 5%. A statistical classification framework was built for diagnosing cytomegalovirus status from the catalog of TCR beta chain sequences. In a later analysis, TCR nucleotide sequences were compared against IMGT/GENE-DB human TR gene sequences so that V and J genes could be assigned. A later analysis assigned CDR3 sequences and most-parsimonious VDJ recombination scenarios with the TCRdist pipeline. In a later analysis, each TCR beta chain was defined by its CDR3 amino acid sequence together with its V-gene family, and reads lacking a unique V-gene family were excluded. As a way to deal with suspected cross-contamination and a sequencing artifact, a later analysis dropped hundreds of nucleotide sequences that were highly shared and had low generation probability. For each public chain, a later analysis derived a clonal expansion index from normalized ranks of inferred template counts within each repertoire. In a later analysis, generation probabilities were computed with a VDJ recombination model fitted to out-of-frame rearrangements, and the resulting probabilities were checked against IGoR. In a later analysis, TCR-TCR, TCR-HLA and TCR-CMV co-occurrence was scored with hypergeometric tests, and a repertoire-size bias correction was applied to TCR pairs. In a later analysis, false discovery rates were estimated by permuting HLA or CMV assignments 20 times. In a later analysis, co-occurring TCRs were grouped using DBSCAN, and TCRdist sequence similarity was added for clustering within HLA-allele-positive subsets. Repertoires with fewer than 30,000 or more than 120,000 public chains, plus five repertoires with anomalous nucleotide sharing, were excluded from co-occurrence clustering. Sourced from immuneACCESS, this table was stored by TCRdb with only in-frame sequences that have V and J called. A share of the clones is absent; for the studies checked, an unresolved V gene accounts for under half, and the remainder has no known explanation. Clonal size and the V and J genes are those of that table, whereas D and trimming came from the DNA. Across this sample there are 150,000 to 250,000 clones, with approximately 80% seen only once. Approximately 0.092% of the sample rests with the top ten.

Sample: PBMCs. In this chain, TRBV15 is recombined with TRBJ1-6; TRBD1 is possibly the D segment (5 matching bases). The sequence was collected from a boy aged 2-15 years in good health and CMV-seronegative. The nucleotide sequence is TGTGCCACCAGCAGGGCGGGGCACCCAAATTCACCCCTCCACTTT. It translates to CATSRAGHPNSPLHF.